Sequencing of this T cell receptor (beta chain) was carried out in a study of shared clonotypes between healthy human individuals. As for the study in general: Donors, aged 18 to 49, were a couple of women and three men. Plates per donor: three CD4 naive, three CD4 memory, two CD8 naive, one CD8 memory.

Clones were read by immunoSEQ multiplex PCR, and TCRdb kept only the in-frame ones, dropping some. The repertoire holds roughly 2 million clones, with roughly 95% as singletons. Of note for this clone: The same CDR3 arises from other DNA sequences in this sample as well.

This CDR3 is built from 15 residues. V was clipped by 0 bases and J by 1 base, with 7 bases between them. Germline CDR1 is GTSNPN and CDR2 is SVGIG (reference sequence). This chain links TRBV30 with TRBJ2-6, with D uncertain. The sequenced sample was naive CD4+ T cells sorted from blood. Indicated subset: CD45RA+ positively selected. The receptor's source is a man aged 18 to 29 in good health. The CDR3 region has the DNA TGTGCCTGGAGTGTCTGGGGTTCTGGGGCCAACGTCCTGACTTTC. Translated: CAWSVWGSGANVLTF.